Listed here are 23 T cell receptor beta chains from one sample, sequenced in a study of cytomegalovirus exposure and HLA in healthy donors. 60 Vbeta and 13 Jbeta primers were used in PCR. Repertoires were generated with immunoSEQ multiplex PCR, while TCRdb's copy carries only in-frame clones and drops some. The table records about 170,000 clones, roughly two thirds of them present only once. The sequencing sample was made of PBMCs. Source of these receptors: a woman in her late teens or twenties in good health and CMV-seropositive.

This clone was counted a single time. The chain is built from TRBV7-2 and TRBJ2-7; unclear D gene. The V end was cut by 0 bases, the J end by 3 bases, with 9 bases between. This CDR3 is built from 14 residues. Germline V gene lookup returns CDR1 SGHTA and CDR2 FQGNSA. The CDR3 loop reads CASSLALQLYEQYF. CDR3 DNA: TGTGCCAGCAGCTTAGCGTTACAGCTCTACGAGCAGTACTTC.

This clone was observed once. The chain couples TRBV5-4 to TRBJ2-1; 11 nucleotides align to TRBD2. CDR3 length: 16 amino acids. The germline gives CDR1 SGHNT, CDR2 YYREEE (reference sequence). V lost 4 bases, J lost 8 bases, and 11 bases stayed unmatched. The CDR3 DNA is TGTGCCAGCAGCCCTCGACTAGCGGGGAACGGCCATGAGCAGTTCTTC. Amino acid sequence: CASSPRLAGNGHEQFF.

This clone was recorded once. The chain carries TRBV15 and TRBJ2-3; D call uncertain. The germline CDR1 and CDR2 sequences are LNHNV and YYDKDF (reference sequence). Trimming pared 0 bases from V and 5 bases from J, leaving 6 bases between. CDR3 length: 13 amino acids. CDR3 DNA: TGTGCCACCAGCAGAGATCCCGGAGATACGCAGTATTTT. The encoded protein is CATSRDPGDTQYF.

This chain links TRBV28 with TRBJ1-1, with 8 bases fitting TRBD1. J gave up 4 bases and V 5 bases, and 9 bases lay outside the gene matches. CDR1 and CDR2 from the germline V gene are MDHEN and SYDVKM. This CDR3 contains 15 residues. DNA for the CDR3: TGTGCCAGCAGTCCCTCGATGACAGGGGCCACTGAAGCTTTCTTT. Protein: CASSPSMTGATEAFF.

The rearrangement uses TRBV27 and TRBJ1-1; possibly TRBD1 for D (5 bases). The CDR3 consists of 14 residues. V lost 8 bases and J lost 1, with 14 bases in between. Germline CDR1 is MNHEY and CDR2 is SMNVEV (reference sequence). CDR3 in amino acids: CASSEFQGNTEAFF. The DNA for the CDR3 is TGTGCCAGCTCGGAATTTCAGGGGAACACTGAAGCTTTCTTT.

The gene calls are TRBV4-2 and TRBJ1-1, with D possibly TRBD1 on 5 matching bases. Deletions cut 5 bases from V and 0 bases from J, with 10 bases between. The CDR3 loop spans 14 amino acids. From germline, CDR1 is LGHNA and CDR2 YNFKEQ. The CDR3 region has the DNA TGTGCCAGCAGCGGGGGAGGCTTGAACACTGAAGCTTTCTTT. It translates to CASSGGGLNTEAFF.

Remarks on this clone: One junction end disagrees with the germline gene, perhaps due to a read error. The same CDR3 also results from other DNA sequences found in this sample. V and J are TRBV10-1 and TRBJ1-5; D not resolved. Germline CDR1 WNHNN, CDR2 SYGVQD (reference sequence). CDR3 size: 16 residues. In DNA form, the CDR3 reads TGCGCCAGCAGTGATCGGTCCATTCCTAGCAACCAGCCCCAGCATTTT. Its translation: CASSDRSIPSNQPQHF.

To note about this clone: An end of the junction does not agree with germline; a read error may underlie this. The genes are TRBV7-6 and TRBJ1-4, with D perhaps matching TRBD1 (5 bases). This CDR3 is 14 amino acids long. CDR1 is SGHVS and CDR2 is FNYEAQ in the germline V gene. The CDR3: CASSLADRNEKLFF. CDR3 in DNA: TGTGCCAGCAGCCTAGCTGACAGAAATGAAAAACTGTTTTTT. Together with reference TRBV7-6 and TRBJ1-4, the CDR3 gives the full variable domain: GAGVSQSPRYKVTKRGQDVALRCDPISGHVSLYWYRQALGQGPEFLTYFNYEAQQDKSGLPNDRFSAERPEGSISTLTIQRTEQRDSAMYRCASSLADRNEKLFFGSGTQLSVL.

This clone was detected only a few times. The chain joins TRBV4-2 to TRBJ1-5; 8 bases align to TRBD1. V shed 1 base, J shed 5 bases, and the junction held 4 bases outside the gene matches. CDR1 is LGHNA, CDR2 YNFKEQ, per germline. The CDR3 covers 15 residues. CDR3 nucleotide sequence: TGTGCCAGCAGCCAAGTACAGGGGGAAGATCAGCCCCAGCATTTT. Amino acid sequence: CASSQVQGEDQPQHF.

This clone was recorded a few times. J is TRBJ2-2 and V is TRBV13, with D hard to call. Germline V gives CDR1 PRHDT, CDR2 FYEKMQ (reference sequence). V lost 6 bases and J 4 bases, leaving 6 bases between the germline ends. The CDR3 is made up of 12 amino acids. CDR3 DNA: TGTGCCAGCAGAATGAGCACCGGGGAGCTGTTTTTT. Protein: CASRMSTGELFF.

This clone has only a few counts. V and J are TRBV7-2 and TRBJ1-1; unclear D gene. CDR3 length equals 15 residues. V lost 1 base, J lost 1 base, and 10 bases lay in between. Germline V lookup: CDR1 SGHTA, CDR2 FQGNSA. The chain's CDR3 is CASSLVSTGNTEAFF. The CDR3 DNA reads TGTGCCAGCAGCTTAGTCTCGACTGGGAACACTGAAGCTTTCTTT. Combining the CDR3 with reference TRBV7-2 and TRBJ1-1 gives the whole variable domain GAGVSQSPSNKVTEKGKDVELRCDPISGHTALYWYRQSLGQGLEFLIYFQGNSAPDKSGLPSDRFSAERTGGSVSTLTIQRTQQEDSAVYLCASSLVSTGNTEAFFGQGTRLTVV.

This sequence joins TRBV4-3 and TRBJ2-1, with no clear D. Trimming took 0 bases from V and 3 from J, leaving 9 bases between them. The CDR3 spans 15 residues. CDR1 LGHNA and CDR2 YSLEER come from the germline V gene. The CDR3 here is CASSQELSYYNEQFF. The CDR3 bases are TGCGCCAGCAGCCAAGAGTTGAGTTACTACAATGAGCAGTTCTTC.

V and J are TRBV27 and TRBJ1-2; D possibly corresponds to TRBD1 (5 bases). CDR3 length: 15 residues. Trimming cost V 4 bases and J 4 bases, with 16 bases left between them. Germline V gives CDR1 MNHEY, CDR2 SMNVEV (reference sequence). CDR3 sequence reads: CASSYTAGNSYGYTF. The CDR3 region has the DNA TGTGCCAGCAGTTATACGGCAGGGAACAGCTATGGCTACACCTTC.

V usage is TRBV19 and J usage is TRBJ1-6, with 7 bases fitting TRBD1. The V gene end was trimmed by 6 bases and the J gene end by 13 bases; junction bases not matched to a gene: 18. Germline assignment: CDR1 LNHDA and CDR2 SQIVND (reference sequence). This CDR3 is 16 amino acids long. As DNA, the CDR3 is TGTGCCAGTAGGTCTACAGGGGACGGAATAATTCACCCCCTCCACTTT. Its protein is CASRSTGDGIIHPLHF.

The chain joins TRBV14 to TRBJ2-1; 11 positions agree with TRBD1. The CDR3 is made up of 15 amino acids. V shed 3 bases, J shed 7 bases, and the junction held 5 bases outside the gene matches. CDR1 and CDR2 (germline): SGHDN, FVKESK. CDR3 sequence reads: CASSHYRDRGNEQFF. The CDR3 nucleotides are TGTGCCAGCAGCCACTACCGGGACAGGGGGAATGAGCAGTTCTTC. Full variable domain (outside the CDR3, taken from reference TRBV14 and TRBJ2-1): EAGVTQFPSHSVIEKGQTVTLRCDPISGHDNLYWYRRVMGKEIKFLLHFVKESKQDESGMPNNRFLAERTGGTYSTLKVQPAELEDSGVYFCASSHYRDRGNEQFFGPGTRLTVL.

This clone was picked up a small number of times. This rearrangement joins TRBV5-4 to TRBJ2-1, with TRBD2 as a possible D gene (5 bases). Germline CDR1 and CDR2: SGHNT and YYREEE (reference sequence). CDR3 length: 15 residues. The germline V and J ends were trimmed by 2 bases and 2 bases, with 11 bases remaining between them. The CDR3 spells CASSFTPGTYNEQFF. CDR3 in DNA: TGTGCCAGCAGCTTTACTCCGGGAACCTACAATGAGCAGTTCTTC.

The rearrangement uses TRBV6-5 and TRBJ1-5; 10 bases agree with TRBD1. The V segment lost 5 bases and the J segment 5 bases; nucleotides outside the gene matches: 6. This CDR3 contains 15 residues. CDR1 and CDR2 from the germline V gene are MNHEY and SVGAGI. In DNA form, the CDR3 reads TGTGCCAGCAGTCGCCGGGACAGGGGCGATCAGCCCCAGCATTTT. This sequence encodes CASSRRDRGDQPQHF.

This chain uses TRBV2 with TRBJ2-7; no firm D call. Germline V lookup: CDR1 SNHLY, CDR2 FYNNEI. CDR3 length: 15 residues. The V and J ends lost 2 bases and 2 bases respectively, with 13 bases between them. The CDR3 nucleotides read TGTGCCAGCAGTGAAATTGTTCGGAGTCCCTACGAGCAGTACTTC. It yields the protein CASSEIVRSPYEQYF. The full variable domain, its missing parts supplied by reference TRBV2 and TRBJ2-7, is EPEVTQTPSHQVTQMGQEVILRCVPISNHLYFYWYRQILGQKVEFLVSFYNNEISEKSEIFDDQFSVERPDGSNFTLKIRSTKLEDSAMYFCASSEIVRSPYEQYFGPGTRLTVT.

This clone was detected only once. The chain recombines TRBV11-2 with TRBJ2-3, with TRBD2 matching 9 bases. Trimming took 0 bases from V and 3 from J; bases not matched to a gene: 10. There are 18 residues in the CDR3. The germline gives CDR1 SGHAT, CDR2 FQNNGV. CDR3 in amino acids: CASSLDGWGSGGTDTQYF. DNA for the CDR3: TGTGCCAGCAGCTTAGATGGGTGGGGTAGCGGGGGAACAGATACGCAGTATTTT.

This clone was counted only a few times. CDR3 in DNA: TGCGCCAGCAGCCAAGTTCAGGAGGAGAATTCACCCCTCCACTTT. The encoded protein is CASSQVQEENSPLHF. This chain joins TRBV4-3 and TRBJ1-6; D uncertain. From germline, CDR1 is LGHNA and CDR2 YSLEER. This CDR3 comprises 15 residues. V was clipped by 1 base and J by 7 bases, with 11 bases between them.

There are a few counts of this clone. V and J are TRBV9 and TRBJ1-2, with D tentatively TRBD1 (6 bases). This CDR3 comprises 14 residues. The germline V gene encodes CDR1 SGDLS and CDR2 YYNGEE. The V end was cut by 6 bases, the J end by 1 base, with 13 bases between. In DNA form, the CDR3 reads TGTGCCAGCAACTGGGGGCGGAATAACTATGGCTACACCTTC. It is translated as CASNWGRNNYGYTF. Full variable domain (outside the CDR3, taken from reference TRBV9 and TRBJ1-2): DSGVTQTPKHLITATGQRVTLRCSPRSGDLSVYWYQQSLDQGLQFLIQYYNGEERAKGNILERFSAQQFPDLHSELNLSSLELGDSALYFCASNWGRNNYGYTFGSGTRLTVV.

The rearrangement uses TRBV2 and TRBJ2-2; 13 bases agree with TRBD2. CDR3 size: 14 residues. V trimming: 6 bases; J trimming: 5 bases; junction bases outside the gene matches: 0. CDR1 is SNHLY and CDR2 is FYNNEI in the germline V gene. CDR3 in amino acids: CASRTSGGTGELFF. In DNA, the CDR3 is TGTGCCAGCAGGACTAGCGGGGGGACCGGGGAGCTGTTTTTT.

This clone came up once. One end of the junction does not line up with germline, which may come from a read error. The chain joins TRBV7-9 to TRBJ2-7; the D gene is possibly TRBD1 (6 bases). The CDR3 loop spans 15 amino acids. Germline lookup yields CDR1 SEHNR and CDR2 FQNEAQ (reference sequence). The CDR3 loop reads CSSSLRTGSSYEQYF. DNA for the CDR3: TGTTCCAGCAGCTTAAGAACAGGGAGCTCCTACGAGCAGTACTTC.